Listed below are T cell receptor beta chains from one sample, sequenced in a study of PD-L1 blockade in urothelial cancer. Produced via immunoSEQ multiplex PCR; TCRdb's table is partial and in-frame only. The sample gives 40,000 or so clones, about 79% of which show up once; roughly 18% is in the top ten. The source material was PBMCs, sampled around atezolizumab (anti-PD-L1) treatment. These receptors were taken from a man aged 60-69 years with urothelial cancer. Both conserved end residues are part of each CDR3. Fields, in order: clone size, J gene, V gene, D gene, CDR3 DNA, CDR3 protein. A D gene is named only where the DNA matches it firmly. Size is omitted from some rows. Given values are once, few, many or a class for expanded clones.

size: NA; J: TRBJ2-5; V: TRBV18; D: NA; DNA: TGTGCCAGCTCACCTTCTGCGCAGGGGGAGACCCAGTACTTC; CDR3: CASSPSAQGETQYF
size: NA; J: TRBJ2-3; V: TRBV7-6; D: TRBD1; DNA: TGTGCCAGCAGCTCGACGTTACAGGGGTTTGCTAGCACAGATACGCAGTATTTT; CDR3: CASSSTLQGFASTDTQYF
size: NA; J: TRBJ2-3; V: TRBV5-1; D: TRBD1; DNA: TGCGCCAGCAGCCTTCAGGGACAGAAAGCAGATACGCAGTATTTT; CDR3: CASSLQGQKADTQYF
size: NA; J: TRBJ2-7; V: TRBV11-2; D: TRBD2; DNA: TGTGCCAGCAGCCGGAATCCTAGCGGGGCTTCCTACGAGCAGTACTTC; CDR3: CASSRNPSGASYEQYF
size: NA; J: TRBJ2-7; V: TRBV6-5; D: NA; DNA: TGTGCCAGCAGCCTCGGGACACACTACGAGCAGTACTTC; CDR3: CASSLGTHYEQYF
size: once; J: TRBJ2-2; V: TRBV7-9; D: TRBD1; DNA: TGTGCCAGCAGCCCAGGGGACAGGTACACCGGGGAGCTGTTTTTT; CDR3: CASSPGDRYTGELFF
size: once; J: TRBJ1-3; V: TRBV4-2; D: TRBD1; DNA: TGTGCCAGCAGCCGAGTCCTTACAGGGGGTTCGGAAGGAAACACCATATATTTT; CDR3: CASSRVLTGGSEGNTIYF
size: once; J: TRBJ2-1; V: TRBV9; D: TRBD2; DNA: TGTGCCAGCAGCGTTGGAATTCCGAGCGGGGACCACAATGAGCAGTTCTTC; CDR3: CASSVGIPSGDHNEQFF
size: NA; J: TRBJ2-1; V: TRBV7-2; D: NA; DNA: TGTGCCAGCAGCTTAGCCAAGCACAATGAGCAGTTCTTC; CDR3: CASSLAKHNEQFF
size: few; J: TRBJ1-1; V: TRBV7-9; D: NA; DNA: TGTGCCAGCAGCTTAGGTCGGAACACTGAAGCTTTCTTT; CDR3: CASSLGRNTEAFF
size: once; J: TRBJ2-7; V: TRBV19; D: NA; DNA: TGTGCCAGTAGGCAACATACCCAGGGAATCTACGAGCAGTACTTC; CDR3: CASRQHTQGIYEQYF
size: NA; J: TRBJ2-5; V: TRBV7-8; D: NA; DNA: TGTGCCAGCAGCTTAGTGGGGGGGCTGGAGACCCAGTACTTC; CDR3: CASSLVGGLETQYF
size: NA; J: TRBJ2-2; V: TRBV7-3; D: NA; DNA: TGTGCCAGCAGCTCGAACAGACCCGGGACTCAAGGGGGGGAGCTGTTTTTT; CDR3: CASSSNRPGTQGGELFF
size: NA; J: TRBJ2-2; V: TRBV19; D: NA; DNA: TGTGCCAGTAGCCGGGCGACAGACCAGAACACCGGGGAGCTGTTTTTT; CDR3: CASSRATDQNTGELFF
size: NA; J: TRBJ1-4; V: TRBV27; D: TRBD1; DNA: TGTGCCAGCACTAAGACAGGGGCCTCTGGAAAACTGTTTTTT; CDR3: CASTKTGASGKLFF
size: few; J: TRBJ1-4; V: TRBV28; D: NA; DNA: TGTGCCAGCAGTTTAGGGGGGGCAACTAATGAAAAACTGTTTTTT; CDR3: CASSLGGATNEKLFF
size: NA; J: TRBJ2-5; V: TRBV28; D: NA; DNA: TGTGCCAGCTTAATGCCAGGACAAGAGACCCAGTACTTC; CDR3: CASLMPGQETQYF
size: few; J: TRBJ2-7; V: TRBV12-2; D: NA; DNA: TGTGCAAGTCGCTCTACCCCCTCGTTAGCGGGGGGGCGAAGCTCCTACGAGCAGTACTTC; CDR3: CASRSTPSLAGGRSSYEQYF
size: NA; J: TRBJ2-4; V: TRBV2; D: TRBD2; DNA: TGTGCCAGCAGTGGACTAGCGCTAGCCAAAAACATTCAGTACTTC; CDR3: CASSGLALAKNIQYF
size: NA; J: TRBJ1-1; V: TRBV2; D: NA; DNA: TGTGCCAGCAGTGAAGCCCGGGAACAGCCTGAAGCTTTCTTT; CDR3: CASSEAREQPEAFF
size: NA; J: TRBJ1-5; V: TRBV28; D: NA; DNA: TGTGCCAGCAGTCGACCGGAGGATCAGCCCCAGCATTTT; CDR3: CASSRPEDQPQHF
size: NA; J: TRBJ2-2; V: TRBV18; D: NA; DNA: TGTGCCAGCTCCCTACTTTCGGCAGGCGCCGGCACCGGGGAGCTGTTTTTT; CDR3: CASSLLSAGAGTGELFF
size: NA; J: TRBJ1-1; V: TRBV20-1; D: NA; DNA: TGCAGTGCCTTTCGAGGCACTGAAGCTTTCTTT; CDR3: CSAFRGTEAFF
size: NA; J: TRBJ2-3; V: TRBV27; D: NA; DNA: TGTGCCAGCAGTGACTCTTCAGGGTGGGGCACAGATACGCAGTATTTT; CDR3: CASSDSSGWGTDTQYF
size: NA; J: TRBJ1-2; V: TRBV15; D: NA; DNA: TGTGCCACCAGCCGGTCCATTGGACACGCTCGCCTCTTC; CDR3: CATSRSIGHARLF
size: NA; J: TRBJ2-5; V: TRBV7-7; D: NA; DNA: TGTGCCAGCAGCTTAGTAGACAAGCCCGGCTCCCAAGAGACCCAGTACTTC; CDR3: CASSLVDKPGSQETQYF
size: NA; J: TRBJ1-1; V: TRBV18; D: TRBD1; DNA: TGTGCCAGCTCACCCGGGACAGGGGGGAACACTGAAGCTTTCTTT; CDR3: CASSPGTGGNTEAFF
size: NA; J: TRBJ1-6; V: TRBV14; D: NA; DNA: TGTGCCAGCAGCCAAGTCGCGGATAATTCACCCCTCCACTTT; CDR3: CASSQVADNSPLHF
size: NA; J: TRBJ2-1; V: TRBV30; D: TRBD2; DNA: TGTGCCTGGGGACTAGCGAATCAGTACAATGAGCAGTTCTTC; CDR3: CAWGLANQYNEQFF
size: NA; J: TRBJ2-3; V: TRBV9; D: TRBD2; DNA: TGTGCCAGCAGCCTGGGGCGGGGGATGGATACGCAGTATTTT; CDR3: CASSLGRGMDTQYF
size: NA; J: TRBJ2-2; V: TRBV30; D: TRBD1; DNA: TGTGCCTGGAGGGCTAAGGGGACAGGGAACACCGGGGAGCTGTTTTTT; CDR3: CAWRAKGTGNTGELFF
size: NA; J: TRBJ2-7; V: TRBV28; D: TRBD1; DNA: TGTGCCAGCAGAAAACTCGGGACAGGGGGAGACTACGAGCAGTACTTC; CDR3: CASRKLGTGGDYEQYF
size: NA; J: TRBJ1-4; V: TRBV2; D: NA; DNA: TGTGCCAGCAGTGAAGGTAGCGGGATTGGGGAAAAACTGTTTTTT; CDR3: CASSEGSGIGEKLFF
size: NA; J: TRBJ2-1; V: TRBV6-1; D: NA; DNA: TGTGCCAGCAGTGAATTCGGGAGCTCCTACAATGAGCAGTTCTTC; CDR3: CASSEFGSSYNEQFF
size: NA; J: TRBJ2-2; V: TRBV19; D: NA; DNA: TGTGCCAGTAGTTACAGGGCCGGGGAGCTGTTTTTT; CDR3: CASSYRAGELFF
size: NA; J: TRBJ2-3; V: TRBV27; D: TRBD1; DNA: TGTGCCATCGAGGACAGGGTCACAGATACGCAGTATTTT; CDR3: CAIEDRVTDTQYF
size: NA; J: TRBJ2-7; V: TRBV7-2; D: NA; DNA: TGTGCCAGCAGCTTAGGGGGGGGGCTCGAGCAGTACTTC; CDR3: CASSLGGGLEQYF
size: NA; J: TRBJ2-3; V: TRBV19; D: NA; DNA: TGTGCCAGTAGTATCCAGGGTAGCACAGATACGCAGTATTTT; CDR3: CASSIQGSTDTQYF
size: NA; J: TRBJ1-6; V: TRBV5-1; D: NA; DNA: TGCGCCAGCAGCTCCTCCCCGGGGGAGGGAAGTTCACCCCTCCACTTT; CDR3: CASSSSPGEGSSPLHF
size: NA; J: TRBJ2-5; V: TRBV2; D: NA; DNA: TGTGCCAGCAGTGCGGGACTCCTGGGGACCCAGTACTTC; CDR3: CASSAGLLGTQYF
size: NA; J: TRBJ2-5; V: TRBV5-1; D: NA; DNA: TGCGCCAGCAGCTTGGGTGGGGGCGAAGAGACCCAGTACTTC; CDR3: CASSLGGGEETQYF
size: NA; J: TRBJ2-4; V: TRBV21-1; D: NA; DNA: TGTGCCAGCAGCTCAGAGTACTTC; CDR3: CASSSEYF